This TCR beta chain was recovered during a study of blood T cell repertoires in COVID-19. The wider study: The United States, Italy and Spain were the sources of the acute and convalescent COVID-19 samples. From T cells, B-cell-depleted T cells, or PBMCs came the material, which was cDNA or gDNA.

Germline CDR1 reads MNHEY; CDR2 reads SMNVEV (reference sequence). Trimming removed 6 bases at V and 4 bases at J, with 18 bases between. The CDR3 consists of 15 residues. In the original workflow: Amplification from reference gene primers served as the basis for estimated nucleated cell counts. Only in-frame clones appear in the TCRdb table, and some are missing; sequencing was by immunoSEQ multiplex PCR. V, J and clone size are taken as reported in that table, and D and trimming were inferred from the DNA itself. The table includes hundreds of thousands of clones, 81% detected once. This receptor was identified in a woman older than 75 with acute or convalescent COVID-19. Sequencing was carried out using peripheral blood. The chain employs TRBV27 and TRBJ1-2; the D is unclear. The CDR3 reads CASSQTPRALYGYTF. In DNA form, the CDR3 reads TGTGCCAGCAGCCAGACCCCGAGGGCCCTCTATGGCTACACCTTC.